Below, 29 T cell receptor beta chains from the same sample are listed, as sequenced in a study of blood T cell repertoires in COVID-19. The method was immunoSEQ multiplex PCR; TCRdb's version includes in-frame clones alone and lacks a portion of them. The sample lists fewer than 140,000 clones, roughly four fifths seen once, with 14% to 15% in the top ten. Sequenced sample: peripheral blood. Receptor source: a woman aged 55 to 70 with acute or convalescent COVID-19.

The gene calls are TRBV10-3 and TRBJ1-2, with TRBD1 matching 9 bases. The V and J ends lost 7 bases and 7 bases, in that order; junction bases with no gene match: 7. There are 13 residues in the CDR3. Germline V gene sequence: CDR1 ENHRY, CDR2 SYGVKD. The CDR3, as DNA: TGTGCCATCACCGGGACAGGGAGATCTGGCTACACCTTC. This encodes CAITGTGRSGYTF.

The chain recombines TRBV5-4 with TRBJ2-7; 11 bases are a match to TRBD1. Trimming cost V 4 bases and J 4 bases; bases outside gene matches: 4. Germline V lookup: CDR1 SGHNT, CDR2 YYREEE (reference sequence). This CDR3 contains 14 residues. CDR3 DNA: TGTGCCAGCAGCGGGGACAGGGGGAGTTACGAGCAGTACTTC. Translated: CASSGDRGSYEQYF.

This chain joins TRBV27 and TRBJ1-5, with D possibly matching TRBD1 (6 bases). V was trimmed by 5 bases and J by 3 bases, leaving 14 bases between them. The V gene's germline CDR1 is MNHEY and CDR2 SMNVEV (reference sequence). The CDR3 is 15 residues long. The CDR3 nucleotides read TGTGCCAGCAGTCCTCAGGGGCGCCCCAATCAGCCCCAGCATTTT. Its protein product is CASSPQGRPNQPQHF.

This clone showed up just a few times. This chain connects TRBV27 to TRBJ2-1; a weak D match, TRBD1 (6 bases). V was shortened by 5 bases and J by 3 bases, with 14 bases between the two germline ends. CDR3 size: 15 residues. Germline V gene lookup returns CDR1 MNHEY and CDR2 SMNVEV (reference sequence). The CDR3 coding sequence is TGTGCCAGCAGTCCCTTGACAGGTTACTACAATGAGCAGTTCTTC. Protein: CASSPLTGYYNEQFF.

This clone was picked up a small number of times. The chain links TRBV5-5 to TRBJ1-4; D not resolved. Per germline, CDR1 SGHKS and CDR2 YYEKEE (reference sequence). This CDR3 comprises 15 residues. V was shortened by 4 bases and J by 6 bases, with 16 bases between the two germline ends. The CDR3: CASSKDQAGDEKLFF. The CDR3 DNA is TGTGCCAGCAGCAAAGATCAGGCAGGTGATGAAAAACTGTTTTTT.

DNA for the CDR3: TGTGCCAGCAGTGATTCTGTGTACTATGGCTACACCTTC. It specifies CASSDSVYYGYTF. The chain has TRBV2 and TRBJ1-2; D not resolved. Trimming pared 3 bases from V and 3 bases from J, leaving 8 bases between. From germline, CDR1 is SNHLY and CDR2 FYNNEI. The CDR3 length is 13 residues.

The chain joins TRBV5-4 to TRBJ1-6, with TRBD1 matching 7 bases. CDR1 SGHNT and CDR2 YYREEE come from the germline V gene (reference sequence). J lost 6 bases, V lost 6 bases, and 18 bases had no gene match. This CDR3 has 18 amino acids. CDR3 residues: CASNLKNPGDSSNSPLHF. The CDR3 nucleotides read TGTGCCAGCAACCTAAAAAACCCCGGGGACAGCTCTAATTCACCCCTCCACTTT.

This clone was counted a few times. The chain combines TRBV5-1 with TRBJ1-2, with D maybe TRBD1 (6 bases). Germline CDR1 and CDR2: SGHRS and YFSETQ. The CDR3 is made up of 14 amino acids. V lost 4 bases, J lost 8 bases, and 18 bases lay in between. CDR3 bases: TGCGCCAGCAGCGGCGCGGGGGCTCAGTCGGGCTACACCTTC. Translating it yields CASSGAGAQSGYTF.

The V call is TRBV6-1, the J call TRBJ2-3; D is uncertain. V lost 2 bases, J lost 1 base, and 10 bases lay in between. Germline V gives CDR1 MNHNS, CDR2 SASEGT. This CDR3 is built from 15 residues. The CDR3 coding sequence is TGTGCCAGCAGTGAAAATACTATACGCACAGATACGCAGTATTTT. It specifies CASSENTIRTDTQYF.

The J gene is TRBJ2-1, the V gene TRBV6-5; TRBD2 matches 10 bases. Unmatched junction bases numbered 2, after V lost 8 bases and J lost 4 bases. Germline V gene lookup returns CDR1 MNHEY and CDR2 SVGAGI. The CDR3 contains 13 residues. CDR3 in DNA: TGTGCCAGCCTTAGCGGGAGGTACAATGAGCAGTTCTTC. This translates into CASLSGRYNEQFF.

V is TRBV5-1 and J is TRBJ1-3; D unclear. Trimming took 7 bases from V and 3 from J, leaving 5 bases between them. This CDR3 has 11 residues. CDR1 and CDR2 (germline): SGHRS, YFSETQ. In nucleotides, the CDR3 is TGCGCCAGCGCGATTGGAAACACCATATATTTT. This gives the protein CASAIGNTIYF.

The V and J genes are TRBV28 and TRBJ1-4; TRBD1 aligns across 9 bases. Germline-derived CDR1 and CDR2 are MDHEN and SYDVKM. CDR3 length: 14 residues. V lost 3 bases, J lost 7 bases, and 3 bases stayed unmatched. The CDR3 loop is CASSLGTGSEKLFF. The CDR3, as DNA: TGTGCCAGCAGTTTGGGGACAGGGAGTGAAAAACTGTTTTTT.

CDR3 protein: CASSLDRPSGANVLTF. The CDR3 DNA reads as TGCGCCAGCAGCTTGGACAGACCCTCTGGGGCCAACGTCCTGACTTTC. This sequence joins TRBV5-1 and TRBJ2-6, with D unresolved. The V gene's germline CDR1 is SGHRS and CDR2 YFSETQ. Between the trimmed V and J ends, which lost 0 bases and 0 bases, there was a span of 7 bases. This CDR3 contains 16 residues. Supplemented by reference TRBV5-1 and TRBJ2-6, the full variable domain reads KAGVTQTPRYLIKTRGQQVTLSCSPISGHRSVSWYQQTPGQGLQFLFEYFSETQRNKGNFPGRFSGRQFSNSRSEMNVSTLELGDSALYLCASSLDRPSGANVLTFGAGSRLTVL.

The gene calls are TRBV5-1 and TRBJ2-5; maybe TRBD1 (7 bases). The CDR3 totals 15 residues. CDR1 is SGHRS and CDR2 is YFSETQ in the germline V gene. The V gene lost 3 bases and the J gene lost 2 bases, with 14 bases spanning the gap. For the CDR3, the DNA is TGCGCCAGCAGCTGGGGGGACAGTTTACAAGAGACCCAGTACTTC. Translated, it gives CASSWGDSLQETQYF. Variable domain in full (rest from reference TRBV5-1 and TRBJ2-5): KAGVTQTPRYLIKTRGQQVTLSCSPISGHRSVSWYQQTPGQGLQFLFEYFSETQRNKGNFPGRFSGRQFSNSRSEMNVSTLELGDSALYLCASSWGDSLQETQYFGPGTRLLVL.

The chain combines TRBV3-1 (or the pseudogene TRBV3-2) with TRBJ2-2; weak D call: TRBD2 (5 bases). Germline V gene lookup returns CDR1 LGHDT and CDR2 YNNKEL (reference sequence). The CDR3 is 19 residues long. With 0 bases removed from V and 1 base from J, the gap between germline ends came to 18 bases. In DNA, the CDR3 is TGTGCCAGCAGCCAAGATTTCGGGGTAGGGTTTATGAACACCGGGGAGCTGTTTTTT. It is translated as CASSQDFGVGFMNTGELFF.

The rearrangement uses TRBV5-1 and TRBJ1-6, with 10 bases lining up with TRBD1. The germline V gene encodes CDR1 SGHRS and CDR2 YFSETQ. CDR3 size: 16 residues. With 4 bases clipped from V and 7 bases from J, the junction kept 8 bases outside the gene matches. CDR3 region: CASSRAGTGDNSPLHF. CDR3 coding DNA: TGCGCCAGCAGCCGCGCCGGGACAGGGGACAATTCACCCCTCCACTTT. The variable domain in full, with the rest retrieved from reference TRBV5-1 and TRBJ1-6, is KAGVTQTPRYLIKTRGQQVTLSCSPISGHRSVSWYQQTPGQGLQFLFEYFSETQRNKGNFPGRFSGRQFSNSRSEMNVSTLELGDSALYLCASSRAGTGDNSPLHFGNGTRLTVT.

The CDR3 DNA follows: TGTGCCAGCAGCTTGTGGCCGGGAGGTCAGGAGACCCAGTACTTC. Translated: CASSLWPGGQETQYF. This chain links TRBV5-5 with TRBJ2-5; 7 bases are shared with TRBD2. This CDR3 is built from 15 residues. J gave up 5 bases and V 1 base, and 8 bases lay outside the gene matches. Germline V gene lookup returns CDR1 SGHKS and CDR2 YYEKEE (reference sequence).

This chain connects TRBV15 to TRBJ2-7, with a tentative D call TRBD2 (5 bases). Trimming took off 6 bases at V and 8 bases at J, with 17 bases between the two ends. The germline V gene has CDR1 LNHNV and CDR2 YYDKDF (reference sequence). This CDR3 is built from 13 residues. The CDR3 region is CATREGTTDKQYF. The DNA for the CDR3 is TGTGCCACCAGAGAGGGAACTACTGACAAGCAGTACTTC.

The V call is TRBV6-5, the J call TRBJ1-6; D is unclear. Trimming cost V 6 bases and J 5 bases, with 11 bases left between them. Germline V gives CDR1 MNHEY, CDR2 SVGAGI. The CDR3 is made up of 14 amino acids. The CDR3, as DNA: TGTGCCAGCAGCCGCGGGGATAATAATTCACCCCTCCACTTT. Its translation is CASSRGDNNSPLHF.

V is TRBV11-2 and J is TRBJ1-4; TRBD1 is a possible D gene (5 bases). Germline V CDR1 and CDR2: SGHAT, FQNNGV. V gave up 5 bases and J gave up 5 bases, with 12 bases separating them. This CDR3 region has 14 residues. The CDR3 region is CASSLRTQNEKLFF. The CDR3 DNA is TGTGCCAGCAGCCTGCGGACACAAAATGAAAAACTGTTTTTT.

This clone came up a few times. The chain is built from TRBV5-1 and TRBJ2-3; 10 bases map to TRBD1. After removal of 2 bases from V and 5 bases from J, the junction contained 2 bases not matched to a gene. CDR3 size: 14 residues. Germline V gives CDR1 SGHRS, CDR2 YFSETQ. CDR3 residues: CASSFGQGGDTQYF. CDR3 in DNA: TGCGCCAGCAGCTTTGGACAGGGGGGAGATACGCAGTATTTT.

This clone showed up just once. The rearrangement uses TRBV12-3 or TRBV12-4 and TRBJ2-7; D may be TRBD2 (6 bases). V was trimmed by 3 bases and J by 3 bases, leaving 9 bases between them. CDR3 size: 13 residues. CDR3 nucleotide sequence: TGTGCCAGCAGTTTTGGGCGGGACTACGAGCAGTACTTC. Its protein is CASSFGRDYEQYF.

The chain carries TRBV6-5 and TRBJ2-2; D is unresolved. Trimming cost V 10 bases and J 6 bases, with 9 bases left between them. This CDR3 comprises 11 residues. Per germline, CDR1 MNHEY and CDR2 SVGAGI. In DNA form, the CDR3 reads TGTGCCACCGAAAAGCCCGGGGAGCTGTTTTTT. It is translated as CATEKPGELFF.

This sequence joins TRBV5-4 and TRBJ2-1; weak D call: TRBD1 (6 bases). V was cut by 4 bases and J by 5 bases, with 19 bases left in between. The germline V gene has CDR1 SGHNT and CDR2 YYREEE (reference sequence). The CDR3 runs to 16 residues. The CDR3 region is CASSGGGTGGHNEQFF. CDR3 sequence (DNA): TGTGCCAGCAGCGGGGGCGGCACCGGAGGCCACAATGAGCAGTTCTTC.

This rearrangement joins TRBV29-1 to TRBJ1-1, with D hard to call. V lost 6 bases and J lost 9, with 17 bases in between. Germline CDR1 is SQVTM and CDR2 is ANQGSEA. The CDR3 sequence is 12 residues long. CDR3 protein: CSVSSGSTQAFF. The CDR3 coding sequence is TGCAGCGTGTCAAGTGGATCGACACAAGCTTTCTTT.

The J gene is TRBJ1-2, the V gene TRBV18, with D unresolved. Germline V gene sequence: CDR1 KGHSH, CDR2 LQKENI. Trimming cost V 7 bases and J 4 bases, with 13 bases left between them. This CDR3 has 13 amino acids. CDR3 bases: TGTGCCAGCTTGGAGTCGAACTCCTATGGCTACACCTTC. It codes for CASLESNSYGYTF.

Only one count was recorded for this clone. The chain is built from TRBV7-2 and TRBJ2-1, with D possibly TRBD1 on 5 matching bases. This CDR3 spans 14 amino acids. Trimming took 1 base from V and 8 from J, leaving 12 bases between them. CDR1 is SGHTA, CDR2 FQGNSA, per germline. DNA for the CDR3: TGTGCCAGCAGCTTAGAATGGGGCTCGGATGAGCAGTTCTTC. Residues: CASSLEWGSDEQFF.

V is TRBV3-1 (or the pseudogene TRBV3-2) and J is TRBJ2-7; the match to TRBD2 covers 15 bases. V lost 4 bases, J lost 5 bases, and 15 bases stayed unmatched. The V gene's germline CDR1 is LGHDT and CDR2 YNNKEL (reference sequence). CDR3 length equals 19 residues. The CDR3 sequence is CASSPWTSGGERSVDEQYF. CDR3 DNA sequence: TGTGCCAGCAGCCCTTGGACTAGCGGGGGGGAAAGGTCCGTGGACGAGCAGTACTTC.

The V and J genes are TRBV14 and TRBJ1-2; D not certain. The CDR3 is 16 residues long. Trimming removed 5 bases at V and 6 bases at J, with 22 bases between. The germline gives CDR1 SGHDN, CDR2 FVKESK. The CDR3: CASSNINDPLADGYTF. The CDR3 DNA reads TGTGCCAGCAGCAATATTAATGACCCTCTGGCGGATGGCTACACCTTC.